The 13 T cell receptor beta chains presented below share a single source sample, sequenced in a study of T cells in Graves' hyperthyroidism and ophthalmopathy. Regions amplified from RNA transcripts were the TCR beta CDR3 regions. First-round RT-PCR with HTBI primers amplified the TCR CDR3 region. TCRdb itself ran the multiplex PCR reads through MiXCR, one entry per CDR3 protein. Of over 150,000 distinct CDR3 sequences in the sample, less than 20% were seen once. Sample: blood. These receptors all come from a woman between 45 and 60 years old with Graves' hyperthyroidism.

This chain links TRBV27 with TRBJ2-6; D might be TRBD1 (6 bases). The CDR3 runs to 19 residues. With 3 bases removed from V and 0 bases from J, the gap between germline ends came to 18 bases. Germline V gene sequence: CDR1 MNHEY, CDR2 SMNVEV (reference sequence). Here the CDR3 DNA reads TGTGCCAGCAGTTTGGGATTAGACAGGAGATGCTCTGGGGCCAACGTCCTGACTTTC. Residues: CASSLGLDRRCSGANVLTF.

The sample holds many counts of this clonotype. The V gene is TRBV5-8, the J gene TRBJ1-1; D might be TRBD1 (6 bases). Germline V gene sequence: CDR1 SGHTS, CDR2 YDEGEE. The CDR3 consists of 13 residues. Trimming left V 2 bases short and J 7 bases short, with 12 bases between. In DNA form, the CDR3 reads TGTGCCAGCAGCTTCAGGGGCGAGCTTGAAGCTTTCTTT. Its protein is CASSFRGELEAFF.

This clonotype appeared many times. The chain employs TRBV27 and TRBJ2-7, with D perhaps TRBD1 (6 bases). The V end lost 3 bases, the J end lost 0 bases, and 12 bases lay between the germline ends. Germline V gene sequence: CDR1 MNHEY, CDR2 SMNVEV (reference sequence). The length of the CDR3 is 15 residues. CDR3 bases: TGTGCCAGCAGTTTTGGACAGAGCCTCTCCTACGAGCAGTACTTC. This encodes CASSFGQSLSYEQYF.

This clonotype has a handful of counts. This chain links TRBV6-1 with TRBJ2-1; D might be TRBD1 or TRBD2, each matching 6 bases. Germline assignment: CDR1 MNHNS and CDR2 SASEGT. This CDR3 contains 14 residues. Trimming stripped 5 bases from V and 7 bases from J, with 15 bases between. As DNA, the CDR3 is TGTGCCAGCAGTTATGGGGGGCTGGGAAATGAGCAGTTCTTC. Its translation: CASSYGGLGNEQFF.

Ten or more counts support this clonotype. V is TRBV6-1 and J is TRBJ2-3, with 13 bases lining up with TRBD2. Per the germline V gene, CDR1 is MNHNS and CDR2 is SASEGT. Trimming at V came to 6 bases and at J to 2 bases, leaving 2 bases not matched to a gene. This CDR3 region has 15 residues. The CDR3 here is CASRGLAGSTDTQYF. The CDR3 DNA is TGTGCCAGCAGGGGACTAGCGGGATCCACAGATACGCAGTATTTT.

The rearrangement links TRBV4-1 to TRBJ2-1, with 9 bases that match TRBD1. This CDR3 spans 15 amino acids. Germline values: CDR1 MGHRA, CDR2 YSYEKL. J lost 8 bases, V lost 5 bases, and 10 bases had no gene match. CDR3 nucleotide sequence: TGCGCCAGCAGCTTACTTCCGGACAGGGGATATGAGCAGTTCTTC. This codes for CASSLLPDRGYEQFF.

The chain couples TRBV5-1 to TRBJ2-7; a weak D match, TRBD1 (6 bases). V was shortened by 0 bases and J by 7 bases, with 17 bases between the two germline ends. CDR3 length: 15 amino acids. The germline CDR1 and CDR2 sequences are SGHRS and YFSETQ. CDR3 protein: CASSLALGARGEQYF. The CDR3 bases are TGCGCCAGCAGCTTGGCCTTAGGGGCGAGGGGGGAGCAGTACTTC. Filled out from reference TRBV5-1 and TRBJ2-7, the complete variable domain reads KAGVTQTPRYLIKTRGQQVTLSCSPISGHRSVSWYQQTPGQGLQFLFEYFSETQRNKGNFPGRFSGRQFSNSRSEMNVSTLELGDSALYLCASSLALGARGEQYFGPGTRLTVT.

This clonotype was detected ten times or more. V and J are TRBV5-1 and TRBJ1-1; possibly TRBD1 for D (5 bases). Trimming took off 4 bases at V and 8 bases at J, with 9 bases between the two ends. The CDR3 is 11 amino acids. CDR1 and CDR2 from the germline V gene are SGHRS and YFSETQ. The CDR3 bases are TGCGCCAGCAGCGCCCAGGGAGAAGCTTTCTTT. It is translated as CASSAQGEAFF.

In its sample, this clonotype was seen many times. The genes are TRBV18 and TRBJ1-2, with D possibly TRBD1 on 6 matching bases. The CDR3 covers 14 residues. The V end was cut by 4 bases, the J end by 2 bases, with 11 bases between. Germline V gene lookup returns CDR1 KGHSH and CDR2 LQKENI. The DNA of the CDR3 is TGTGCCAGCTCACGCTTCCAGGGGAACTATGGCTACACCTTC. This translates into CASSRFQGNYGYTF.

This clonotype was recorded a few times. This sequence joins TRBV19 and TRBJ2-7; D may match TRBD1 or TRBD2 (5 bases each). Between the trimmed V and J ends, which lost 9 bases and 2 bases, there was a span of 11 bases. The CDR3 extends over 12 amino acids. From germline, CDR1 is LNHDA and CDR2 SQIVND (reference sequence). CDR3 sequence reads: CASGDGTYEQYF. In DNA form, the CDR3 reads TGTGCCAGCGGGGACGGTACCTACGAGCAGTACTTC.

This clonotype has a count of ten or more. The chain is built from TRBV28 and TRBJ2-7; 9 bases agree with TRBD2. This CDR3 is built from 15 residues. Per the germline V gene, CDR1 is MDHEN and CDR2 is SYDVKM. Trimming at V came to 8 bases and at J to 7 bases, leaving 15 bases not matched to a gene. CDR3 in amino acids: CASRRWLAGSGEQYF. The CDR3 DNA reads as TGTGCCAGCCGTAGGTGGCTAGCGGGATCGGGAGAGCAGTACTTC.

This clonotype was detected ten times or more. The chain joins TRBV11-3 to TRBJ1-1; D not certain. This CDR3 is built from 16 residues. Looked up from germline, CDR1 is SGHNT and CDR2 is YENEEA. V was cut by 5 bases and J by 0 bases, with 16 bases left in between. The CDR3 loop reads CASSAKRTPMNTEAFF. CDR3 sequence (DNA): TGTGCCAGCAGCGCGAAGCGGACGCCGATGAACACTGAAGCTTTCTTT.

This chain joins TRBV27 and TRBJ1-1, with unresolved D. V was trimmed by 2 bases and J by 4 bases, leaving 17 bases between them. Germline-derived CDR1 and CDR2 are MNHEY and SMNVEV (reference sequence). The CDR3 has 16 amino acids. CDR3: CASSLKAQPLSTEAFF. CDR3 nucleotide sequence: TGTGCCAGCAGTTTAAAGGCGCAACCACTAAGCACTGAAGCTTTCTTT.